This entry lists 30 T cell receptor beta chains sequenced from one sample in a study of T cell changes during pregnancy in multiple sclerosis. Sequencing used immunoSEQ multiplex PCR; TCRdb keeps in-frame clones, though not all of them. The sample includes approximately 63,000 clones, roughly nine tenths seen only once; the top ten take over 1%. The sequenced sample was peripheral blood, obtained after pregnancy. These receptors came from a female donor in good health, enrolled as a control in a pregnancy study.

The chain is built from TRBV5-1 and TRBJ1-4, with a possible D match to TRBD1 (6 bases). Trimming pared 0 bases from V and 5 bases from J, leaving 14 bases between. From germline, CDR1 is SGHRS and CDR2 YFSETQ. This CDR3 comprises 16 residues. The CDR3 protein is CASSLVGGASNEKLFF. CDR3 nucleotides: TGCGCCAGCAGCTTGGTCGGGGGGGCGTCGAATGAAAAACTGTTTTTT.

V gene TRBV30 combines with J gene TRBJ1-2, with a tentative D call TRBD1 (6 bases). The CDR3 has 12 residues. V shed 1 base and J shed 8 bases, with 11 bases lying between them. Germline V gene sequence: CDR1 GTSNPN, CDR2 SVGIG (reference sequence). The CDR3 region is CAWSAGDLGYTF. The CDR3 coding sequence is TGTGCCTGGAGTGCAGGGGATCTCGGCTACACCTTC.

The genes are TRBV11-3 and TRBJ2-4, with D possibly TRBD2 on 5 matching bases. V was clipped by 2 bases and J by 3 bases, with 11 bases between them. Looked up from germline, CDR1 is SGHNT and CDR2 is YENEEA. The length of the CDR3 is 15 residues. The CDR3 sequence: CASSLSGVVKNIQYF. CDR3 nucleotides: TGTGCCAGCAGCTTATCCGGGGTGGTCAAAAACATTCAGTACTTC.

The chain links TRBV30 to TRBJ2-1, with TRBD2 identical over 11 bases. The ends lost 4 bases at V and 5 bases at J; junction bases unmatched: 10. Germline V CDR1 and CDR2: GTSNPN, SVGIG (reference sequence). CDR3 size: 16 residues. CDR3 loop: CAWNKASGGIDNEQFF. The CDR3 bases are TGTGCCTGGAATAAGGCTAGCGGGGGGATCGACAATGAGCAGTTCTTC.

The rearrangement links TRBV7-3 to TRBJ2-2; 14 nucleotides agree with TRBD2. CDR3 size: 17 residues. Germline-derived CDR1 and CDR2 are SGHTA and FQGTGA. Trimming at V came to 5 bases and at J to 6 bases, leaving 8 bases not matched to a gene. In DNA, the CDR3 is TGTGCCAGCAGCAAGGGACTAGCGGGGGCCGAGGCCGGGGAGCTGTTTTTT. Protein sequence: CASSKGLAGAEAGELFF.

This clone occurred a few times. J is TRBJ1-1 and V is TRBV20-1, with 9 bases that match TRBD1. V lost 6 bases to trimming and J lost 8 bases; unmatched junction nucleotides: 4. Germline CDR1 is DFQATT and CDR2 is SNEGSKA (reference sequence). The CDR3 extends over 11 amino acids. The CDR3 sequence is CSARDREEAFF. The DNA for the CDR3 is TGCAGTGCGCGGGACAGGGAGGAAGCTTTCTTT.

The chain couples TRBV9 to TRBJ2-7; 8 bases align to TRBD2. V lost 7 bases to trimming and J lost 6 bases; unmatched junction nucleotides: 15. This CDR3 comprises 15 residues. CDR1 and CDR2 (germline): SGDLS, YYNGEE. In nucleotides, the CDR3 is TGTGCCAGCGGGGTCGTCGCGGGGGGCCATGGCGAGCAGTACTTC. Its translation is CASGVVAGGHGEQYF.

The chain recombines TRBV19 with TRBJ2-3; D is ambiguous. V was cut by 2 bases and J by 2 bases, with 14 bases left in between. This CDR3 region has 16 residues. Germline V lookup: CDR1 LNHDA, CDR2 SQIVND (reference sequence). CDR3 coding DNA: TGTGCCAGTAGTATAATGCGGCGTCCTAACACAGATACGCAGTATTTT. Translated, it gives CASSIMRRPNTDTQYF.

The chain recombines TRBV5-6 with TRBJ1-6, with 10 bases matching TRBD1. Germline assignment: CDR1 SGHDT and CDR2 YYEEEE. With V trimmed by 4 bases and J by 10 bases, 8 bases remained unmatched. There are 15 residues in the CDR3. The CDR3 nucleotides are TGTGCCAGCAGCGGGACCGGGACAGGGGACTCACCCCTCCACTTT. It yields the protein CASSGTGTGDSPLHF.

The chain links TRBV27 to TRBJ1-2, with 7 bases matching TRBD1. Trimming at V came to 0 bases and at J to 6 bases, leaving 4 bases not matched to a gene. The CDR3 has 14 amino acids. CDR1 and CDR2 (germline): MNHEY, SMNVEV (reference sequence). The CDR3 DNA is TGTGCCAGCAGTTTATCGATAGGGGGCGATGGCTACACCTTC. Protein: CASSLSIGGDGYTF.

This chain connects TRBV4-1 to TRBJ2-2, with D perhaps matching TRBD2 (6 bases). V was trimmed by 1 base and J by 6 bases, leaving 9 bases between them. The CDR3 length is 14 residues. CDR1 MGHRA and CDR2 YSYEKL come from the germline V gene. The CDR3 spells CASSQAREAGELFF. The CDR3 DNA sequence: TGCGCCAGCAGCCAAGCCAGGGAGGCCGGGGAGCTGTTTTTT.

The J gene is TRBJ2-6, the V gene TRBV6-1, with 11 bases aligning to TRBD1. The V and J ends lost 8 bases and 0 bases, in that order; junction bases with no gene match: 0. CDR3 length: 15 amino acids. CDR1 and CDR2 from the germline V gene are MNHNS and SASEGT. The CDR3 spells CASGTGGSGANVLTF. DNA of the CDR3: TGTGCCAGCGGGACAGGGGGCTCTGGGGCCAACGTCCTGACTTTC.

The sample holds one count of this clone. The J gene is TRBJ1-6, the V gene TRBV4-3; TRBD1 matches 11 bases. The junction had 12 bases not matched to a gene; V was cut back by 1 base and J by 7 bases. This CDR3 spans 19 amino acids. Germline V gene sequence: CDR1 LGHNA, CDR2 YSLEER. DNA for the CDR3: TGCGCCAGCAGCCAAGTCCTCGGGGTGGGGGACAGGGGGAATTCACCCCTCCACTTT. Translation gives CASSQVLGVGDRGNSPLHF.

The CDR3 loop reads CASSNRGAGEKLFF. In DNA, the CDR3 is TGTGCCAGTAGTAACAGGGGGGCAGGGGAAAAACTGTTTTTT. The genes are TRBV19 and TRBJ1-4; 8 bases are a match to TRBD1. The CDR3 covers 14 residues. J lost 8 bases, V lost 4 bases, and 6 bases had no gene match. Germline assignment: CDR1 LNHDA and CDR2 SQIVND (reference sequence). Together with reference TRBV19 and TRBJ1-4, the CDR3 gives the full variable domain: DGGITQSPKYLFRKEGQNVTLSCEQNLNHDAMYWYRQDPGQGLRLIYYSQIVNDFQKGDIAEGYSVSREKKESFPLTVTSAQKNPTAFYLCASSNRGAGEKLFFGSGTQLSVL.

The J gene is TRBJ1-1, the V gene TRBV7-9, with 8 bases identical to TRBD1. The length of the CDR3 is 15 residues. Germline-derived CDR1 and CDR2 are SEHNR and FQNEAQ (reference sequence). Germline trimming cut 5 bases from V and 3 bases from J; bases unmatched to any gene: 8. CDR3 nucleotides: TGTGCCAGCAGCGCACCCGGACAGGGTGACACTGAAGCTTTCTTT. Protein sequence: CASSAPGQGDTEAFF.

The chain employs TRBV5-5 and TRBJ1-3; 7 nucleotides match TRBD1. V was clipped by 4 bases and J by 2 bases; unmatched bases: 6. CDR1 and CDR2 from the germline V gene are SGHKS and YYEKEE (reference sequence). The CDR3 is 15 amino acids. The CDR3 here is CASSETGNAGNTIYF. The CDR3 DNA follows: TGTGCCAGCAGCGAGACAGGGAACGCTGGAAACACCATATATTTT.

The table lists this clone with a count of one. This chain connects TRBV4-2 to TRBJ2-1; 9 nucleotides align to TRBD1. This CDR3 contains 15 residues. Germline V CDR1 and CDR2: LGHNA, YNFKEQ. The V segment lost 2 bases and the J segment 9 bases; nucleotides outside the gene matches: 8. The CDR3 loop reads CASSQWDREACEQFF. The CDR3 nucleotides read TGTGCCAGCAGCCAATGGGACAGGGAAGCTTGTGAGCAGTTCTTC.

V and J are TRBV15 and TRBJ1-5; TRBD1 is a possible D gene (6 bases). The CDR3 sequence is 15 residues long. Deletions cut 0 bases from V and 6 bases from J, with 12 bases between. Per the germline V gene, CDR1 is LNHNV and CDR2 is YYDKDF (reference sequence). In DNA, the CDR3 is TGTGCCACCAGCAGAGATGGGGGCGCGGGTCAGCCCCAGCATTTT. This sequence encodes CATSRDGGAGQPQHF.

V is TRBV5-6 and J is TRBJ1-2; a weak D match, TRBD1 (6 bases). The germline gives CDR1 SGHDT, CDR2 YYEEEE. The CDR3 contains 14 residues. The V end was cut by 4 bases, the J end by 4 bases, with 14 bases between. Written as DNA, the CDR3 is TGTGCCAGCAGCCCACGGACAGACTCCTATGGCTACACCTTC. Translation: CASSPRTDSYGYTF.

V and J are TRBV9 and TRBJ1-2; weak D call: TRBD1 (5 bases). The CDR3 spans 13 residues. Looked up from germline, CDR1 is SGDLS and CDR2 is YYNGEE. Trimming pared 4 bases from V and 6 bases from J, leaving 13 bases between. The CDR3 DNA reads TGTGCCAGCAGCTTGGGGGGAGGTAATGGCTACACCTTC. This sequence encodes CASSLGGGNGYTF.

This chain connects TRBV27 to TRBJ2-1; possibly TRBD2 for D (7 bases). V lost 7 bases to trimming and J lost 2 bases, with 9 bases between them. The CDR3 sequence is 13 residues long. CDR1 is MNHEY and CDR2 is SMNVEV in the germline V gene (reference sequence). The CDR3 nucleotides read TGTGCCAGCAAGGGGGGGCCCTACAATGAGCAGTTCTTC. This translates into CASKGGPYNEQFF.

CDR3 loop: CASSLERGPTNEKLFF. The DNA for the CDR3 is TGTGCCAGCAGCTTAGAGCGGGGACCAACTAATGAAAAACTGTTTTTT. The chain employs TRBV7-8 and TRBJ1-4; perhaps TRBD1 as D (5 bases). The CDR3 extends over 16 amino acids. The germline V gene encodes CDR1 SGHVS and CDR2 FQNEAQ. V was pared by 1 base and J by 0 bases, with 9 bases between.

This rearrangement joins TRBV11-2 to TRBJ1-2, with 9 bases aligning to TRBD1. Trimming cost V 7 bases and J 8 bases; bases outside gene matches: 20. The CDR3 has 17 amino acids. The V gene's germline CDR1 is SGHAT and CDR2 FQNNGV. CDR3 loop: CASTHPGQGNAYWGYTF. The CDR3 coding sequence is TGTGCCAGCACCCACCCCGGACAGGGGAATGCATATTGGGGCTACACCTTC.

The rearrangement uses TRBV18 and TRBJ1-6; tentatively, D is TRBD1 (6 bases). CDR1 is KGHSH, CDR2 LQKENI, per germline. V was pared by 5 bases and J by 3 bases, with 29 bases between. The CDR3 extends over 21 amino acids. The CDR3 bases are TGTGCCAGCTCAGGGCCCCAGGACAGAACTCTGGAGACGCTCTATAATTCACCCCTCCACTTT. It is translated as CASSGPQDRTLETLYNSPLHF. Together with reference TRBV18 and TRBJ1-6, the CDR3 gives the full variable domain: NAGVMQNPRHLVRRRGQEARLRCSPMKGHSHVYWYRQLPEEGLKFMVYLQKENIIDESGMPKERFSAEFPKEGPSILRIQQVVRGDSAAYFCASSGPQDRTLETLYNSPLHFGNGTRLTVT.

V is TRBV2 and J is TRBJ2-7; D not certain. This CDR3 comprises 12 residues. V was cut by 6 bases and J by 2 bases, with 8 bases left in between. Germline loops: CDR1 SNHLY, CDR2 FYNNEI. CDR3 in DNA: TGTGCCAGCAGGGCGGAAACCTACGAGCAGTACTTC. This sequence encodes CASRAETYEQYF. Drawing the rest from reference TRBV2 and TRBJ2-7, the complete variable domain is EPEVTQTPSHQVTQMGQEVILRCVPISNHLYFYWYRQILGQKVEFLVSFYNNEISEKSEIFDDQFSVERPDGSNFTLKIRSTKLEDSAMYFCASRAETYEQYFGPGTRLTVT.

The chain joins TRBV10-3 to TRBJ2-5, with 12 bases lining up with TRBD2. The junction had 1 base not matched to a gene; V was cut back by 8 bases and J by 3 bases. Germline CDR1 ENHRY, CDR2 SYGVKD. This CDR3 has 13 amino acids. CDR3 sequence (DNA): TGTGCCATCCGACTAGCGGGGGAAGAGACCCAGTACTTC. Translation: CAIRLAGEETQYF.

The chain uses TRBV4-3 and TRBJ2-5; TRBD2 might be the D (5 bases). Germline CDR1 reads LGHNA; CDR2 reads YSLEER. CDR3 length: 16 amino acids. V lost 0 bases to trimming and J lost 1 base, with 12 bases between them. In nucleotides, the CDR3 is TGCGCCAGCAGCCAAGATGTGGGGAGTCCCCAAGAGACCCAGTACTTC. Protein: CASSQDVGSPQETQYF.

The rearrangement links TRBV5-5 to TRBJ1-1, with 9 nucleotides matching TRBD1. The germline CDR1 and CDR2 sequences are SGHKS and YYEKEE (reference sequence). The CDR3 is 16 amino acids. Trimming at V came to 2 bases and at J to 0 bases, leaving 5 bases not matched to a gene. CDR3 sequence (DNA): TGTGCCAGCAGCTTACAGGGGGCGGGAATGAACACTGAAGCTTTCTTT. It translates to CASSLQGAGMNTEAFF.

The chain uses TRBV5-1 and TRBJ1-4; 9 nucleotides line up with TRBD1. The CDR3 covers 15 residues. Germline CDR1 and CDR2: SGHRS and YFSETQ. Trimming cost V 0 bases and J 11 bases; bases outside gene matches: 8. Here the CDR3 reads CASSLGGTGRWKLFF. DNA of the CDR3: TGCGCCAGCAGCTTGGGAGGGACAGGGCGATGGAAACTGTTTTTT.

The chain couples TRBV9 to TRBJ1-2, with 9 bases matching TRBD1. CDR1 and CDR2 from the germline V gene are SGDLS and YYNGEE. With 4 bases clipped from V and 1 base from J, the junction kept 11 bases outside the gene matches. This CDR3 has 17 residues. The CDR3 DNA is TGTGCCAGCAGCACGCCGGGACAGGGAGCTGGTAACTATGGCTACACCTTC. Its translation: CASSTPGQGAGNYGYTF.